The clone carrying this T cell receptor beta chain came up once. J was trimmed by 4 bases and V by 8 bases; bases with no gene match: 6. The V gene's germline CDR1 is SNHLY and CDR2 FYNNEI. The length of the CDR3 is 13 residues. This record comes from a study of blood T cell repertoires in COVID-19. Across the whole study: T cells, B-cell-depleted T cells, or PBMCs provided the cDNA or gDNA that served as material.

Generated by immunoSEQ multiplex PCR, the TCRdb table keeps only in-frame clones and is missing some. The sample yields 35,000 to 40,000 clones, about 88% seen once. V is TRBV2 and J is TRBJ2-5; 8 nucleotides align to TRBD2. This receptor was obtained from a man in his fifties or sixties with active COVID-19. Sequencing was carried out using peripheral blood. CDR3 protein: CASGREGRETQYF. The DNA of the CDR3 is TGTGCCAGCGGTCGGGAGGGCCGAGAGACCCAGTACTTC.